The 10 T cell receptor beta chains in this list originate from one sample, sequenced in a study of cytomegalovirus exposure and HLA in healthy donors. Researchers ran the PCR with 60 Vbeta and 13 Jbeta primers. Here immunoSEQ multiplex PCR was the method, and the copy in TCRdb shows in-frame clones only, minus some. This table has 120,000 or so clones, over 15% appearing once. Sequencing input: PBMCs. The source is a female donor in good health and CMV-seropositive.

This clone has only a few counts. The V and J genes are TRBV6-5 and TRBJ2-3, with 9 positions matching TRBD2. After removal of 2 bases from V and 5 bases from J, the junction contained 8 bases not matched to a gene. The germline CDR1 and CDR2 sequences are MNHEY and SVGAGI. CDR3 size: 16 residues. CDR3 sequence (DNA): TGTGCCAGCAGTTACGTCGGCGGGGGGGCAAAAGATACGCAGTATTTT. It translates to CASSYVGGGAKDTQYF.

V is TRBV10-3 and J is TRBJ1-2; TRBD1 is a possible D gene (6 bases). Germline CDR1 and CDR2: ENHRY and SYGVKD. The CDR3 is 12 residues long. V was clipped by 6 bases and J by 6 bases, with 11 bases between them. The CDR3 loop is CAISQRQDGYTF. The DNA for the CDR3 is TGTGCCATCAGCCAGCGACAGGATGGCTACACCTTC.

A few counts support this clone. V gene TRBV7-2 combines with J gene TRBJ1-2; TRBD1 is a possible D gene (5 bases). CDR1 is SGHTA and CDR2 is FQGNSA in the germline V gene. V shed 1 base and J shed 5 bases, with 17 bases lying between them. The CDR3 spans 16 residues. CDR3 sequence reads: CASSLGGGFARYGYTF. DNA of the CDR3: TGTGCCAGCAGCTTAGGGGGGGGGTTCGCTAGATATGGCTACACCTTC.

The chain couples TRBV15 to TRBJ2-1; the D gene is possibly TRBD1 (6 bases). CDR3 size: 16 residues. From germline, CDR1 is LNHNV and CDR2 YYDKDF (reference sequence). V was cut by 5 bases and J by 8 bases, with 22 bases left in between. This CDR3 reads CATSEGQATRGDEQFF. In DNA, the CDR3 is TGTGCCACCAGCGAGGGACAAGCAACCAGGGGCGATGAGCAGTTCTTC.

CDR3 amino acids: CAWSVLEAEAFF. Written as DNA, the CDR3 is TGTGCCTGGAGTGTACTCGAGGCTGAAGCTTTCTTT. V and J are TRBV30 and TRBJ1-1; no clear D gene. The germline CDR1 and CDR2 sequences are GTSNPN and SVGIG (reference sequence). There are 12 residues in the CDR3. Trimming pared 0 bases from V and 6 bases from J, leaving 8 bases between.

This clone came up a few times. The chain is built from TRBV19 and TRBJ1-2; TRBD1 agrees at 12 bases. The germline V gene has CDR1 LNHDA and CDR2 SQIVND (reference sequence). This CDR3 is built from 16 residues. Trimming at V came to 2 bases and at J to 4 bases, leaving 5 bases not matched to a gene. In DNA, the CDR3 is TGTGCCAGTAGTATACCCTCGGGACAGGGGGCCTATGGCTACACCTTC. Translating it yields CASSIPSGQGAYGYTF.

Written as DNA, the CDR3 is TGCGCCAGCAGCCAAGAATCTGGACAGGGGAACACCGGGGAGCTGTTTTTT. It is translated as CASSQESGQGNTGELFF. The chain has TRBV4-1 and TRBJ2-2; 8 bases agree with TRBD1. CDR3 length equals 17 residues. Germline CDR1 reads MGHRA; CDR2 reads YSYEKL. Trimming at V came to 0 bases and at J to 1 base, leaving 4 bases not matched to a gene.

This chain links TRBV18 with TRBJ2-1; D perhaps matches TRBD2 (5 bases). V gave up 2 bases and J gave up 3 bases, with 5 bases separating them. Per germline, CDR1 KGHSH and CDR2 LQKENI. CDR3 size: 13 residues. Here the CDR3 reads CASSPTSYNEQFF. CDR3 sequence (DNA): TGTGCCAGCTCACCAACTAGCTACAATGAGCAGTTCTTC.

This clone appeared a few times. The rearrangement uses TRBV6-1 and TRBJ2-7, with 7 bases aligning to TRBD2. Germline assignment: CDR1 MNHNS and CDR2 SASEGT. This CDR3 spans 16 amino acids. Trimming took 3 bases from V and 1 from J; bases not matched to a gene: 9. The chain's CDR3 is CASSDRGGSRSYEQYF. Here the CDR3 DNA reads TGTGCCAGCAGTGACCGTGGCGGGAGTAGGTCCTACGAGCAGTACTTC.

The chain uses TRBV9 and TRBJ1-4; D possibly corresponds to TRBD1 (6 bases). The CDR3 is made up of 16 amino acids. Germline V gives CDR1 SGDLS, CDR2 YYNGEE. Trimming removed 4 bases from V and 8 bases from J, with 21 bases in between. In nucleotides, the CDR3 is TGTGCCAGCAGCCTCGCTGGAGTAGGGGGTGCGGAAAAACTGTTTTTT. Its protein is CASSLAGVGGAEKLFF.